This T cell receptor (beta chain) was captured by sequencing in a study of blood T cells in healthy people across ages. This clonotype showed up just once. What it binds is not known. Whole-study findings and limits: Among T cells, TCR beta diversity per million cells dropped roughly linearly as age rose. Investigators viewed diversity estimates from one million T cells as underestimates, the study reported.

With a J-beta primer mix and a sample-barcoded 5' primer, a second PCR ran about 7 to 12 cycles. TCRdb called the 5' RACE reads again in MiXCR, with one record for every CDR3 protein. The sample lists 800,000 or so distinct CDR3 sequences; around 62% were seen once. Every donor provided around 9.5 milliliters of peripheral blood. RNA extraction gave at least 5 micrograms of total RNA per sample. CDR3 length equals 15 residues. CDR1 is SEHNR and CDR2 is FQNEAQ in the germline V gene (reference sequence). Germline trimming cut 3 bases from V and 2 bases from J; bases unmatched to any gene: 6. Sequenced sample: blood. This sequence originates from a man in his thirties or forties in good health. The genes are TRBV7-9 and TRBJ2-5, with TRBD2 matching over 7 bases. The CDR3 nucleotides are TGTGCCAGCAGCTTGTGGCGGGAGACTCAAGAGACCCAGTACTTC. It codes for CASSLWRETQETQYF.